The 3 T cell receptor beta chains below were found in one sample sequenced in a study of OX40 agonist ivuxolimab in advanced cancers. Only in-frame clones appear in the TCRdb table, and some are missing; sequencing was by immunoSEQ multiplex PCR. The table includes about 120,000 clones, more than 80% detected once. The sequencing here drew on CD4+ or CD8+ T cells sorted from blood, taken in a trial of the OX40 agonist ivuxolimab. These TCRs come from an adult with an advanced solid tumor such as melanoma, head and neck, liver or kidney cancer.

For the CDR3, the DNA is TGTGCCTGGACGACAGGGTATAACGGGGAGCTGTTTTTT. Translated: CAWTTGYNGELFF. This sequence joins TRBV30 and TRBJ2-2, with 7 bases lining up with TRBD1. The CDR3 loop spans 13 amino acids. V lost 4 bases to trimming and J lost 7 bases; unmatched junction nucleotides: 6. Looked up from germline, CDR1 is GTSNPN and CDR2 is SVGIG (reference sequence). Full variable domain (missing parts from reference TRBV30 and TRBJ2-2): SQTIHQWPATLVQPVGSPLSLECTVEGTSNPNLYWYRQAAGRGLQLLFYSVGIGQISSEVPQNLSASRPQDRQFILSSKKLLLSDSGFYLCAWTTGYNGELFFGEGSRLTVL.

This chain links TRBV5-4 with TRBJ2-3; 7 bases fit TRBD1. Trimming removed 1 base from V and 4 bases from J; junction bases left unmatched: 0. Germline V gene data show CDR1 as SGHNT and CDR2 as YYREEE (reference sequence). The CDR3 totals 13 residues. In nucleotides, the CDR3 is TGTGCCAGCAGCTTGACAGGGGCAGATACGCAGTATTTT. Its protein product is CASSLTGADTQYF.

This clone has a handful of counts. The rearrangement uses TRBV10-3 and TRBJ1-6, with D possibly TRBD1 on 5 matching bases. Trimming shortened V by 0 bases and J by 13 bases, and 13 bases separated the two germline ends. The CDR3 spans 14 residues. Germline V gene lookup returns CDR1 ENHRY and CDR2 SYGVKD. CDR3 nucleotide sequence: TGTGCCATCAGTGAGTCAGGGGACTCGCGCCCCCTCCACTTT. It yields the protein CAISESGDSRPLHF.